This T cell receptor (beta chain) derives from a study of blood T cell repertoires in COVID-19. Overall study context: Acute and convalescent COVID-19 samples came from the United States, Italy and Spain. The cDNA or gDNA used as material had been derived from T cells, B-cell-depleted T cells, or PBMCs.

Original processing methods: Estimation of nucleated cell counts was performed using reference gene primer amplification. TCRdb's table, derived via immunoSEQ multiplex PCR, lists solely in-frame clones and lacks some. The DNA was the basis for D and trimming; V, J and clone size are from that table. The sample holds some 80,000 clones; around nine tenths are singletons and the top ten take 4.5% to 5%. Germline loops: CDR1 SEHNR, CDR2 FQNEAQ (reference sequence). This CDR3 is built from 15 residues. Trimming took off 3 bases at V and 7 bases at J, with 13 bases between the two ends. Sequencing input: peripheral blood. This TCR was recovered from a man aged 45-65 years with active or convalescent COVID-19. The V call is TRBV7-9, the J call TRBJ1-6, with D perhaps TRBD1 (5 bases). This CDR3 reads CASSLSGGANSPLHF. In nucleotides, the CDR3 is TGTGCCAGCAGCTTGTCGGGAGGGGCGAATTCACCCCTCCACTTT.